These T cell receptor beta chains were read from a single sample in a study of T cells in Graves' hyperthyroidism and ophthalmopathy. MiXCR was run by TCRdb on the multiplex PCR reads, yielding one entry per CDR3 protein. The table has around 340,000 distinct CDR3 sequences, 18% seen once. Sequenced: blood. The receptors stem from a woman aged 50 to 60 with Graves' hyperthyroidism. Both conserved end residues are trimmed from each CDR3. Each record gives: V gene, CDR3 length, CDR3 protein.

v_call: TRBV5-1
cdr3_length: 12
cdr3_aa: ASSFQGAHNEQF

v_call: TRBV20-1
cdr3_length: 9
cdr3_aa: SARGGYEQY

v_call: TRBV25-1
cdr3_length: 11
cdr3_aa: ASEPSSYNEQF

v_call: TRBV3-1
cdr3_length: 12
cdr3_aa: ASSQTGQSYEQY

v_call: TRBV18
cdr3_length: 15
cdr3_aa: ASSPPIPGFSYNEQF

v_call: TRBV12-3/TRBV12-4
cdr3_length: 13
cdr3_aa: ASSPAGQLNQPQH

v_call: TRBV18
cdr3_length: 12
cdr3_aa: ASSPREDEETQY

v_call: TRBV18
cdr3_length: 12
cdr3_aa: ASSGTGGNTEAF

v_call: TRBV12-3/TRBV12-4
cdr3_length: 13
cdr3_aa: ASSLSVQKGGEQF

v_call: TRBV13
cdr3_length: 12
cdr3_aa: ASGLSGSTYEQY

v_call: TRBV12-3/TRBV12-4
cdr3_length: 14
cdr3_aa: ASSPGQGPRNQPQH

v_call: TRBV4-1
cdr3_length: 13
cdr3_aa: ASSQLGGGTGELF

v_call: TRBV6-5
cdr3_length: 13
cdr3_aa: ASSYLGTGANVLT

v_call: TRBV5-1
cdr3_length: 12
cdr3_aa: ASSLQASTDTQY

v_call: TRBV25-1
cdr3_length: 13
cdr3_aa: AGSEAGQLNTEAF

v_call: TRBV29-1
cdr3_length: 9
cdr3_aa: SAQEGYEQY

v_call: TRBV6-2/TRBV6-3
cdr3_length: 11
cdr3_aa: ASTASSNQPQH

v_call: TRBV29-1
cdr3_length: 11
cdr3_aa: SVDRQMNTEAF

v_call: TRBV28
cdr3_length: 11
cdr3_aa: ASSFWANTEAF

v_call: TRBV12-3/TRBV12-4
cdr3_length: 13
cdr3_aa: ASSLAQGQVAEQY

v_call: TRBV27
cdr3_length: 13
cdr3_aa: ASSRSGTDQETQY

v_call: TRBV4-2
cdr3_length: 13
cdr3_aa: ASSQGDYPTDTQY

v_call: TRBV6-1
cdr3_length: 10
cdr3_aa: ASTRETDTRY

v_call: TRBV28
cdr3_length: 17
cdr3_aa: ASSRTGTSGDFRNNEQF

v_call: TRBV20-1
cdr3_length: 13
cdr3_aa: SASRDTLSTDTQY

v_call: TRBV11-2
cdr3_length: 15
cdr3_aa: ASSFRQGGGAQETQY

v_call: TRBV10-2
cdr3_length: 14
cdr3_aa: ASSESTGVPGNTIY

v_call: TRBV28
cdr3_length: 12
cdr3_aa: ASGSRGPSYEQY

v_call: TRBV3-1
cdr3_length: 11
cdr3_aa: ASRPGQGETQY

v_call: TRBV12-3/TRBV12-4
cdr3_length: 13
cdr3_aa: ASSLGSGGADTQY

v_call: TRBV5-6
cdr3_length: 12
cdr3_aa: ASSLEQGASEQY

v_call: TRBV3-1
cdr3_length: 14
cdr3_aa: ASSQEAGGMNTEAF

v_call: TRBV9
cdr3_length: 11
cdr3_aa: ASSVEGDQPQH

v_call: TRBV3-1
cdr3_length: 15
cdr3_aa: ASSQVVGARGNQPQH

v_call: TRBV2
cdr3_length: 11
cdr3_aa: ASSGGVPDTQY

v_call: TRBV15
cdr3_length: 15
cdr3_aa: ATSREISAGSNEKLF

v_call: TRBV29-1
cdr3_length: 10
cdr3_aa: SVVARSTEAF

v_call: TRBV28
cdr3_length: 15
cdr3_aa: ASGVTGQTYSNQPQH

v_call: TRBV30
cdr3_length: 12
cdr3_aa: AWSQGDRGDIQY

v_call: TRBV12-3/TRBV12-4
cdr3_length: 11
cdr3_aa: ASRPGQGYGYT

v_call: TRBV28
cdr3_length: 12
cdr3_aa: ASHIRGYYQPQH

v_call: TRBV28
cdr3_length: 10
cdr3_aa: ASGSGYNEQF

v_call: TRBV6-2/TRBV6-3
cdr3_length: 14
cdr3_aa: ASRDRTSGNTGELF

v_call: TRBV6-6
cdr3_length: 12
cdr3_aa: ASSYGILNTEAF

v_call: TRBV7-8
cdr3_length: 14
cdr3_aa: ASSLGTSAGLDTQY

v_call: TRBV2
cdr3_length: 12
cdr3_aa: AGGFGGLRETQY

v_call: TRBV11-1
cdr3_length: 11
cdr3_aa: VSGAGMNTEAF

v_call: TRBV3-1
cdr3_length: 15
cdr3_aa: ASSQDLRVGSNYGYT

v_call: TRBV9
cdr3_length: 12
cdr3_aa: ASSVGEVYNEQF

v_call: TRBV20-1
cdr3_length: 14
cdr3_aa: SARVLGTSSQETQY

v_call: TRBV9
cdr3_length: 11
cdr3_aa: ASSVSSTSAQY

v_call: TRBV11-2
cdr3_length: 14
cdr3_aa: ASSFQTGFLGNIQY

v_call: TRBV6-2/TRBV6-3
cdr3_length: 15
cdr3_aa: ASSYSSGSSYNSPLH

v_call: TRBV3-1
cdr3_length: 10
cdr3_aa: ASSQEGRVAF

v_call: TRBV6-5
cdr3_length: 14
cdr3_aa: ASSYSGGIMNTEAF

v_call: TRBV7-2
cdr3_length: 12
cdr3_aa: ASSPAGENSPLH

v_call: TRBV16
cdr3_length: 12
cdr3_aa: ASIRGMGNTEAF

v_call: TRBV6-2/TRBV6-3
cdr3_length: 10
cdr3_aa: AAEGSTDTQY

v_call: TRBV5-1
cdr3_length: 16
cdr3_aa: ASSLFLAGTGGIDTQY

v_call: TRBV2
cdr3_length: 13
cdr3_aa: ASTERSGYTGELF